Listed below are T cell receptor beta chains from one sample, sequenced in a study of blood T cell repertoires in COVID-19. Method: immunoSEQ multiplex PCR; TCRdb's copy keeps in-frame clones and lacks some. The sample has 100,000 or so clones; around 80% are singletons. Source material: peripheral blood. Receptors were obtained from a man aged 60 to 69 with acute or convalescent COVID-19. Both conserved end residues are part of each CDR3. The order of the fields is D gene, V gene, J gene, clone size, CDR3 DNA, CDR3 protein. The D gene is left open where the match is weak. Size is omitted from some rows. Given values are once, few, many or a class for expanded clones.

TRBD1	TRBV30	TRBJ1-2	-	TGTGCCTGGAGTCTTAGGACAGGCTATGGCTACACCTTC	CAWSLRTGYGYTF
-	TRBV23-1	TRBJ1-1	-	TGCGCCAGCAGTCAATTATACAGAAACACTGAAGCTTTCTTT	CASSQLYRNTEAFF
-	TRBV28	TRBJ1-2	-	TGTGCCAGCAGCCGGGACATGGAAGGGGAGGGTGGCTACACCTTC	CASSRDMEGEGGYTF
-	TRBV25-1	TRBJ2-1	-	TGTGCCAGCAGTGGTCGAACAGGGTCCGAGCAGTTCTTC	CASSGRTGSEQFF
-	TRBV6-5	TRBJ2-1	-	TGTGCCAGCAGTTACGGCAGGGTAGCCTACAATGAGCAGTTCTTC	CASSYGRVAYNEQFF
TRBD1	TRBV2	TRBJ1-1	-	TGTGCCGGACTACAGGGGGGAGTGGACACTGAAGCTTTCTTT	CAGLQGGVDTEAFF
TRBD2	TRBV7-7	TRBJ2-1	-	TGTGCTAGCAGCCTCCTGGCTAGCGGGGCCTCCTACAATGAGCAGTTCTTC	CASSLLASGASYNEQFF
TRBD1	TRBV4-1	TRBJ1-5	-	TGCGCCAGCAGCCAAACGCTCGACAGGGCCCTAAGTGGGACCCAGCATTTT	CASSQTLDRALSGTQHF
TRBD2	TRBV7-8	TRBJ2-3	-	TGTGCCAGCAGCCCGACGGGGACTAGCGGGGCATCCACAGATACGCAGTATTTT	CASSPTGTSGASTDTQYF
-	TRBV11-3	TRBJ2-2	few	TGTGCCAGCAGCTTAGCGGGAGTAGGGACCGGGGAGCTGTTTTTT	CASSLAGVGTGELFF
-	TRBV11-3	TRBJ1-4	-	TGTGCCAGCAGCTTAGAGGACACGGAGAATGAAAAACTGTTTTTT	CASSLEDTENEKLFF
-	TRBV7-9	TRBJ1-1	-	TGTGCCAGCAGGCGAGGTGACCTGGCCACTGAAGCTTTCTTT	CASRRGDLATEAFF
TRBD1	TRBV27	TRBJ2-7	-	TGTGCCAGCAGTTGGACAGGGGGCGAGCAGTACTTC	CASSWTGGEQYF
TRBD2	TRBV12-5	TRBJ2-3	-	TGTGCTAGTGGTACTGGGACTAGCGGGAGGGCAGATACGCAGTATTTT	CASGTGTSGRADTQYF
-	TRBV3-1/TRBV3-2	TRBJ1-5	-	TGTGCCAGCAGCCAAGGCGCGGCGGGGCTGGGTCAGCCCCAGCATTTT	CASSQGAAGLGQPQHF
-	TRBV4-2	TRBJ2-2	-	TGTGCCAGCAGCGATCCTGACGGGTCGAACACCGGGGAGCTGTTTTTT	CASSDPDGSNTGELFF
-	TRBV24-1	TRBJ2-1	-	TGTGCCACCGAGGATGGCCCTGTACGGGAGCAGTTCTTC	CATEDGPVREQFF
TRBD2	TRBV7-2	TRBJ2-7	-	TGTGCCAGCAGCTCCGGACTAGCTCGAGAGCAGTACTTC	CASSSGLAREQYF
-	TRBV19	TRBJ1-2	once	TGTGCCAGTAGTATAGATCCAGGGGTTCGGGGCTACACCTTC	CASSIDPGVRGYTF
-	TRBV7-2	TRBJ1-3	-	TGTGCCAGCAGCCCAGGGGAGAGCAACACCATATATTTT	CASSPGESNTIYF
-	TRBV5-1	TRBJ2-1	-	TGCGCCAGCAGCAAGACCCAGGGGTACAATGAGCAGTTCTTC	CASSKTQGYNEQFF
-	TRBV6-5	TRBJ1-2	-	TGTGCCAGCAGAGTTAGTGGGAGGGGTGGCTATGGCTACACCTTC	CASRVSGRGGYGYTF
-	TRBV5-6	TRBJ2-1	-	TGTGCCAGCAGCTTATTAACAGATACCTACAATGAGCAGTTCTTC	CASSLLTDTYNEQFF
-	TRBV20-1	TRBJ2-1	-	TGCAGTGCTAGAATCGAGGGCGAGCCGTTCTTC	CSARIEGEPFF
TRBD1	TRBV27	TRBJ2-7	once	TGTGCCAGCAGCCTATCGTGGGACAGCTCCTACGAGCAGTACTTC	CASSLSWDSSYEQYF
-	TRBV11-3	TRBJ1-2	-	TGTGCCAGCAGTCTTCAGGGTTTTTATGGCTACACCTTC	CASSLQGFYGYTF
-	TRBV6-5	TRBJ1-4	-	TGTGCCAGCAGTTTAGGGACAAACCGGCGAGGAGAAAAACTGTTTTTT	CASSLGTNRRGEKLFF
-	TRBV2	TRBJ1-4	-	TGTGCCAGCAGTGAGAGGGAAGTCGTTGAAAAACTGTTTTTT	CASSEREVVEKLFF
-	TRBV27	TRBJ1-5	-	TGTGCCAGCAGTGCCGGGACACTTCAAGAAATCCAGCATTTT	CASSAGTLQEIQHF
-	TRBV18	TRBJ2-5	once	TGTGCCAGCACCGTAACCGGGGGGACCCAGTACTTC	CASTVTGGTQYF
-	TRBV6-1	TRBJ1-2	-	TGTGCCAGCAGTGAAGGGGCGGGAGGCTACACCTTC	CASSEGAGGYTF
-	TRBV7-8	TRBJ1-5	few	TGTGCCAGCAGCCGTGACCCCTCGGACAGCACTAGCAATCAGCCCCAGCATTTT	CASSRDPSDSTSNQPQHF
TRBD1	TRBV30	TRBJ1-2	-	TGTGCTCGGGGGGGACAGGGGGCCCCCTCTAACTATGGCTACACCTTC	CARGGQGAPSNYGYTF
-	TRBV12-3/TRBV12-4	TRBJ1-5	few	TGTGCCAGCAGCCCTCCGGACAGTTCCCAGCATTTT	CASSPPDSSQHF
-	TRBV5-1	TRBJ1-6	-	TGCGCCAGCAGCTTGGAAGGGAGCTCCTATAATTCACCCCTCCACTTT	CASSLEGSSYNSPLHF
-	TRBV4-1	TRBJ2-4	-	TGCGCCAGCAGCCAAGACCCAAACAGGGCCAAAAACATTCAGTACTTC	CASSQDPNRAKNIQYF
-	TRBV18	TRBJ1-1	-	TGTGCCAGCTCGCCTCAACTCTGGACTGAAGCTTTCTTT	CASSPQLWTEAFF
-	TRBV19	TRBJ1-2	-	TGTGCCAGTAGTATCTTAGCGGGGGGCTACACCTTC	CASSILAGGYTF
-	TRBV2	TRBJ2-3	-	TGTGCCAGCAGTGCAACACTAGGTTACACAGATACGCAGTATTTT	CASSATLGYTDTQYF
TRBD1	TRBV30	TRBJ1-2	-	TGTGCCTGGAGTTCGACAGGGTATGGCTACACCTTC	CAWSSTGYGYTF
-	TRBV5-1	TRBJ1-3	once	TGCGCCAGCAAGCAGGACTCTGGAAACACCATATATTTT	CASKQDSGNTIYF
-	TRBV7-9	TRBJ1-1	-	TGTGCCAGCAGCTTAGCCCCTACGCCTGAAGCTTTCTTT	CASSLAPTPEAFF
-	TRBV24-1	TRBJ1-4	-	TGTGCCACCAGTGATCCGGGCGAGGGGGAAGGATACGAAAAACTGTTTTTT	CATSDPGEGEGYEKLFF
TRBD1	TRBV11-2	TRBJ1-2	-	TGTGCCAGCAGAATTTGGCTGAACGACAGGGCTAAAAACTATGGCTACACCTTC	CASRIWLNDRAKNYGYTF
-	TRBV7-2	TRBJ2-1	-	TGTGCCAGCAGCTTAGGGGCTGGGAGCTCCTACAATGAGCAGTTCTTC	CASSLGAGSSYNEQFF
-	TRBV14	TRBJ1-6	few	TGTGCCAGCAGATACTCCGGGACTAACTATAATTCACCCCTCCACTTT	CASRYSGTNYNSPLHF